This entry lists 24 T cell receptor beta chains sequenced from one sample in a study of T cell responses to AZD1222 COVID-19 vaccine (dated by TCRdb to about 2021). This specimen's time point label, per the study, means: baseline before first vaccination. Library generation was performed with the immunoSEQ multiplex PCR assay. TCRdb stores this immuneACCESS table with in-frame sequences only. Part of the clones is absent; in the studies checked, under half of the shortfall reflects unresolved V genes, and no reason is known for the rest. This sample has around 180,000 clones in its table, and roughly 90% of those were observed once. The top ten clones comprise approximately 2.5% of the sample. The sequenced sample was peripheral blood, obtained on day 0 of AZD1222 vaccination. Receptor source: an adult in good health.

The V gene is TRBV14, the J gene TRBJ1-2; 7 nucleotides match TRBD1. Looked up from germline, CDR1 is SGHDN and CDR2 is FVKESK. The CDR3 sequence is 16 residues long. Trimming removed 4 bases from V and 6 bases from J; junction bases left unmatched: 14. CDR3 sequence (DNA): TGTGCCAGCAGCCTCGGGACAGCCATACCACTCAATGGCTACACCTTC. Encoded protein: CASSLGTAIPLNGYTF. The full variable domain, completed using reference TRBV14 and TRBJ1-2, is EAGVTQFPSHSVIEKGQTVTLRCDPISGHDNLYWYRRVMGKEIKFLLHFVKESKQDESGMPNNRFLAERTGGTYSTLKVQPAELEDSGVYFCASSLGTAIPLNGYTFGSGTRLTVV.

The chain recombines TRBV27 with TRBJ1-1, with D perhaps matching TRBD1 (6 bases). V was cut by 2 bases and J by 0 bases, with 10 bases left in between. Germline CDR1 reads MNHEY; CDR2 reads SMNVEV (reference sequence). This CDR3 has 15 amino acids. Here the CDR3 reads CASSLPGAMNTEAFF. The CDR3 nucleotides are TGTGCCAGCAGTTTACCAGGGGCAATGAACACTGAAGCTTTCTTT.

The genes are TRBV11-2 and TRBJ2-1; no clear D gene. The CDR3 extends over 12 amino acids. The germline V gene encodes CDR1 SGHAT and CDR2 FQNNGV. V lost 2 bases, J lost 7 bases, and 6 bases lay in between. CDR3 nucleotides: TGTGCCAGCAGCTTAATAGCAAATGAGCAGTTCTTC. It codes for CASSLIANEQFF.

This chain joins TRBV29-1 and TRBJ1-1, with D unclear. Trimming removed 7 bases from V and 0 bases from J, with 12 bases in between. This CDR3 spans 13 amino acids. Germline V gene sequence: CDR1 SQVTM, CDR2 ANQGSEA. The chain's CDR3 is CSAEGTLNTEAFF. CDR3 coding DNA: TGCAGCGCCGAGGGAACATTGAACACTGAAGCTTTCTTT.

V gene TRBV10-2 combines with J gene TRBJ2-5; D might be TRBD1 (6 bases). The V gene lost 7 bases and the J gene lost 3 bases, with 12 bases spanning the gap. The CDR3 contains 13 residues. CDR1 and CDR2 (germline): WSHSY, SAAADI. The CDR3, as DNA: TGCGCCAGCAAAAGACAGGTCGAAGAGACCCAGTACTTC. It encodes CASKRQVEETQYF.

This clone was detected a few times. The V and J genes are TRBV5-6 and TRBJ2-3; 11 bases are a match to TRBD2. This CDR3 comprises 17 residues. Germline CDR1 reads SGHDT; CDR2 reads YYEEEE. Unmatched junction bases numbered 11, after V lost 4 bases and J lost 4 bases. The CDR3 region has the DNA TGTGCCAGCAGCCAACAAACTAGCGGGAGAAAGGCAGATACGCAGTATTTT. Amino acids: CASSQQTSGRKADTQYF. Variable domain in full (rest from reference TRBV5-6 and TRBJ2-3): DAGVTQSPTHLIKTRGQQVTLRCSPKSGHDTVSWYQQALGQGPQFIFQYYEEEERQRGNFPDRFSGHQFPNYSSELNVNALLLGDSALYLCASSQQTSGRKADTQYFGPGTRLTVL.

CDR3 region: CASSLTPSSQETQYF. CDR3 bases: TGTGCCAGCAGCCTCACCCCTAGTTCCCAAGAGACCCAGTACTTC. V and J are TRBV7-3 and TRBJ2-5; D is unresolved. V lost 5 bases, J lost 1 base, and 14 bases lay in between. The germline V gene encodes CDR1 SGHTA and CDR2 FQGTGA. The CDR3 extends over 15 amino acids.

The chain links TRBV21-1 to TRBJ2-2; the D call in the table, TRBD2, was not verified against the DNA. TRBV21-1 corresponds to a pseudogene. This CDR3 has 14 amino acids. The CDR3 DNA is TGTGCCAGCAGCAAAGGGAGCGGGAGGGGGGAGCTGTTTTTT. Protein product: CASSKGSGRGELFF.

This clone was seen once. The rearrangement joins TRBV19 to TRBJ1-1, with 8 bases fitting TRBD1. CDR1 and CDR2 (germline): LNHDA, SQIVND (reference sequence). J was trimmed by 5 bases and V by 5 bases; bases with no gene match: 7. This CDR3 is 14 amino acids long. The CDR3 loop reads CASSLDRVGTEAFF. CDR3 DNA: TGTGCCAGTAGTTTGGACAGGGTGGGGACTGAAGCTTTCTTT. The full variable domain, in which reference TRBV19 and TRBJ1-1 provide the parts outside the CDR3, is DGGITQSPKYLFRKEGQNVTLSCEQNLNHDAMYWYRQDPGQGLRLIYYSQIVNDFQKGDIAEGYSVSREKKESFPLTVTSAQKNPTAFYLCASSLDRVGTEAFFGQGTRLTVV.

The chain links TRBV2 to TRBJ2-1; TRBD2 matches at 7 bases. The J segment lost 8 bases and the V segment lost 0 bases, leaving 16 bases of the junction unmatched. This CDR3 has 18 amino acids. Germline CDR1 is SNHLY and CDR2 is FYNNEI. In DNA, the CDR3 is TGTGCCAGCAGTGAAGCGCAGCGAAGGCTAGCGGTAAGGGATGAGCAGTTCTTC. Translated, it gives CASSEAQRRLAVRDEQFF.

The CDR3 DNA is TGTGCCAGCAGTTACAGGTCAGCTGGGGCCAACGTCCTGACTTTC. Translated, it gives CASSYRSAGANVLTF. The chain joins TRBV7-2 to TRBJ2-6, with D possibly TRBD1 on 5 matching bases. CDR1 and CDR2 (germline): SGHTA, FQGNSA. The V gene lost 6 bases and the J gene lost 2 bases, with 11 bases spanning the gap. The CDR3 loop spans 15 amino acids. Supplemented by reference TRBV7-2 and TRBJ2-6, the full variable domain reads GAGVSQSPSNKVTEKGKDVELRCDPISGHTALYWYRQSLGQGLEFLIYFQGNSAPDKSGLPSDRFSAERTGGSVSTLTIQRTQQEDSAVYLCASSYRSAGANVLTFGAGSRLTVL.

This chain links TRBV18 with TRBJ1-3; no reliable D call. Deletions cut 1 base from V and 3 bases from J, with 10 bases between. The germline CDR1 and CDR2 sequences are KGHSH and LQKENI. This CDR3 is built from 15 residues. CDR3 in DNA: TGTGCCAGCTCACCACAGGGAAACGATGGAAACACCATATATTTT. Protein sequence: CASSPQGNDGNTIYF.

The chain uses TRBV7-3 and TRBJ1-1; D is undetermined. Trimming removed 2 bases at V and 3 bases at J, with 7 bases between. CDR1 SGHTA and CDR2 FQGTGA come from the germline V gene. The CDR3 loop spans 13 amino acids. CDR3 sequence: CASSLFFDTEAFF. Written as DNA, the CDR3 is TGTGCCAGCAGCTTATTCTTTGACACTGAAGCTTTCTTT.

The rearrangement links TRBV6-5 to TRBJ1-1; 9 bases are shared with TRBD1. CDR1 and CDR2 from the germline V gene are MNHEY and SVGAGI. With 5 bases clipped from V and 1 base from J, the junction kept 2 bases outside the gene matches. CDR3 length: 14 amino acids. The CDR3 DNA follows: TGTGCCAGCAGTACAGGGGGCAGGAACACTGAAGCTTTCTTT. Its translation is CASSTGGRNTEAFF.

The sample holds one count of this clone. The chain joins TRBV30 to TRBJ1-5, with 7 bases identical to TRBD1. The CDR3 runs to 15 residues. Germline V gene data show CDR1 as GTSNPN and CDR2 as SVGIG (reference sequence). The V segment lost 0 bases and the J segment 3 bases; nucleotides outside the gene matches: 5. CDR3 nucleotides: TGTGCCTGGAGTGTAGGGGGACAGATCAATCAGCCCCAGCATTTT. Its translation: CAWSVGGQINQPQHF.

The rearrangement uses TRBV3-1 (or the pseudogene TRBV3-2) and TRBJ2-7; D may be TRBD2 (6 bases). The germline V gene encodes CDR1 LGHDT and CDR2 YNNKEL (reference sequence). V shed 5 bases and J shed 4 bases, with 12 bases lying between them. CDR3 length: 13 amino acids. The chain's CDR3 is CASSGGTSYEQYF. Written as DNA, the CDR3 is TGTGCCAGCAGCGGGGGGACTTCGTACGAGCAGTACTTC.

This chain joins TRBV10-3 and TRBJ1-4; D gene ambiguous. CDR3 length: 14 amino acids. V was cut by 10 bases and J by 0 bases, with 12 bases left in between. Looked up from germline, CDR1 is ENHRY and CDR2 is SYGVKD. The CDR3 sequence: CATRPSSTNEKLFF. CDR3 in DNA: TGTGCCACCAGACCGAGTTCAACTAATGAAAAACTGTTTTTT.

The chain recombines TRBV6-4 with TRBJ2-7; a weak D match, TRBD1 (5 bases). This CDR3 has 16 amino acids. CDR1 is MRHNA and CDR2 is SNTAGT in the germline V gene. V was pared by 0 bases and J by 0 bases, with 12 bases between. The CDR3 here is CASSDSEDICSYEQYF. The CDR3 DNA reads TGTGCCAGCAGTGACTCCGAGGACATTTGCTCCTACGAGCAGTACTTC.

The CDR3 reads CASSSPGWANTGELFF. The CDR3 bases are TGTGCCAGTAGTTCGCCAGGGTGGGCGAACACCGGGGAGCTGTTTTTT. This rearrangement joins TRBV19 to TRBJ2-2; weak D call: TRBD1 (5 bases). The CDR3 extends over 16 amino acids. The V and J ends lost 5 bases and 0 bases respectively, with 13 bases between them. Germline CDR1 and CDR2: LNHDA and SQIVND (reference sequence).

V and J are TRBV27 and TRBJ2-4, with TRBD1 matching 10 bases. The CDR3 covers 12 residues. CDR1 and CDR2 from the germline V gene are MNHEY and SMNVEV (reference sequence). V lost 8 bases to trimming and J lost 5 bases; unmatched junction nucleotides: 0. CDR3 sequence (DNA): TGTGCCAGCGGGACAGGGGAAAACATTCAGTACTTC. It codes for CASGTGENIQYF.

This clone was picked up many times. The rearrangement joins TRBV24-1 to TRBJ2-2, with TRBD2 identical over 8 bases. Germline CDR1 KGHDR, CDR2 SFDVKD. The CDR3 runs 15 residues. J gave up 5 bases and V 4 bases, and 5 bases lay outside the gene matches. CDR3 amino acids: CATSEPGLGTGELFF. The CDR3 DNA is TGTGCCACCAGTGAGCCGGGACTAGGTACCGGGGAGCTGTTTTTT.

The CDR3 is CASSLGGDQETQYF. CDR3 sequence (DNA): TGTGCCAGCAGTTTGGGAGGGGACCAAGAGACCCAGTACTTC. This rearrangement joins TRBV28 to TRBJ2-5, with 7 nucleotides matching TRBD2. Germline V lookup: CDR1 MDHEN, CDR2 SYDVKM. The ends lost 3 bases at V and 0 bases at J; junction bases unmatched: 1. This CDR3 spans 14 amino acids.

The CDR3 sequence is CASSGHFTSGGELFF. In DNA form, the CDR3 reads TGTGCCAGCAGCGGGCACTTCACAAGTGGCGGGGAGCTGTTTTTT. The rearrangement uses TRBV5-4 and TRBJ2-2; D unresolved. The germline V and J ends were trimmed by 4 bases and 7 bases, with 17 bases remaining between them. The CDR3 has 15 residues. Germline CDR1 and CDR2: SGHNT and YYREEE (reference sequence).

This clone was observed a few times. The rearrangement links TRBV29-1 to TRBJ1-3; perhaps TRBD1 as D (6 bases). The V end lost 2 bases, the J end lost 4 bases, and 9 bases lay between the germline ends. The CDR3 covers 13 residues. Germline V CDR1 and CDR2: SQVTM, ANQGSEA. The DNA for the CDR3 is TGCAGCGTTGAAAGGGGGACCGGAAACACCATATATTTT. This gives the protein CSVERGTGNTIYF.